Presented here are 7 T cell receptor beta chains from one specimen sequenced in a study of control samples from healthy donors and cancer patients. Assay used: immunoSEQ multiplex PCR; TCRdb lists only in-frame clones, some missing. The sample includes about 130,000 clones, around 94% of them seen just once. Sequenced input: PBMCs. Receptors were obtained from a man aged 55 to 70 with colorectal cancer.

This clone came up a few times. The chain couples TRBV30 to TRBJ1-4; D is uncertain. The CDR3 totals 13 residues. Trimming shortened V by 2 bases and J by 0 bases, and 4 bases separated the two germline ends. CDR1 and CDR2 from the germline V gene are GTSNPN and SVGIG (reference sequence). The CDR3 sequence: CAWSRATNEKLFF. DNA of the CDR3: TGTGCCTGGAGTCGAGCAACTAATGAAAAACTGTTTTTT.

The gene calls are TRBV2 and TRBJ1-5; unclear D gene. V was trimmed by 7 bases and J by 1 base, leaving 11 bases between them. Germline CDR1 and CDR2: SNHLY and FYNNEI. The CDR3 has 14 residues. CDR3 in amino acids: CASNQGRSNQPQHF. CDR3 sequence (DNA): TGTGCCAGCAACCAAGGGCGGAGCAATCAGCCCCAGCATTTT.

The CDR3 loop reads CASSPGLAGSYEQYF. The CDR3 DNA follows: TGTGCCAGCAGCCCCGGACTAGCGGGCTCCTACGAGCAGTACTTC. The chain joins TRBV11-3 to TRBJ2-7; 11 bases match TRBD2. Germline CDR1 reads SGHNT; CDR2 reads YENEEA. The CDR3 loop spans 15 amino acids. The V gene end was trimmed by 5 bases and the J gene end by 0 bases; junction bases not matched to a gene: 3.

DNA of the CDR3: TGTGCCAGCAGTCGAGGGGGCAATCAGCCCCAGCATTTT. It specifies CASSRGGNQPQHF. The genes are TRBV6-5 and TRBJ1-5, with D tentatively TRBD1 (5 bases). The CDR3 is 13 residues long. Trimming took off 5 bases at V and 2 bases at J, with 7 bases between the two ends. CDR1 and CDR2 (germline): MNHEY, SVGAGI.

The J gene is TRBJ1-2, the V gene TRBV7-9, with 7 bases fitting TRBD1. Germline V gene lookup returns CDR1 SEHNR and CDR2 FQNEAQ (reference sequence). The trim removed 5 bases at V and 3 bases at J, leaving 9 bases unmatched. The CDR3 has 15 residues. The CDR3, as DNA: TGTGCCAGCAGCCTGGGACAGATAACACACTATGGCTACACCTTC. Translated, it gives CASSLGQITHYGYTF.

V usage is TRBV18 and J usage is TRBJ2-5; 8 nucleotides line up with TRBD1. Looked up from germline, CDR1 is KGHSH and CDR2 is LQKENI. The CDR3 loop spans 14 amino acids. V dropped 2 bases and J dropped 4; count of bases not matched to a gene: 3. CDR3 region: CASSPITGGETQYF. CDR3 nucleotides: TGTGCCAGCTCACCAATAACAGGGGGAGAGACCCAGTACTTC. The full variable domain, its missing parts supplied by reference TRBV18 and TRBJ2-5, is NAGVMQNPRHLVRRRGQEARLRCSPMKGHSHVYWYRQLPEEGLKFMVYLQKENIIDESGMPKERFSAEFPKEGPSILRIQQVVRGDSAAYFCASSPITGGETQYFGPGTRLLVL.

This chain links TRBV7-7 with TRBJ1-4; D remains unclear. The germline CDR1 and CDR2 sequences are SSHAT and FNYEAQ (reference sequence). The CDR3 sequence is 19 residues long. V shed 5 bases and J shed 0 bases, with 22 bases lying between them. As DNA, the CDR3 is TGTGCCAGCAGCCCCGTCCCCGAAAACCCCTCCGCAACTAATGAAAAACTGTTTTTT. This sequence encodes CASSPVPENPSATNEKLFF. The full variable domain, in which reference TRBV7-7 and TRBJ1-4 provide the parts outside the CDR3, is GAGVSQSPRYKVTKRGQDVTLRCDPISSHATLYWYQQALGQGPEFLTYFNYEAQPDKSGLPSDRFSAERPEGSISTLTIQRTEQRDSAMYRCASSPVPENPSATNEKLFFGSGTQLSVL.